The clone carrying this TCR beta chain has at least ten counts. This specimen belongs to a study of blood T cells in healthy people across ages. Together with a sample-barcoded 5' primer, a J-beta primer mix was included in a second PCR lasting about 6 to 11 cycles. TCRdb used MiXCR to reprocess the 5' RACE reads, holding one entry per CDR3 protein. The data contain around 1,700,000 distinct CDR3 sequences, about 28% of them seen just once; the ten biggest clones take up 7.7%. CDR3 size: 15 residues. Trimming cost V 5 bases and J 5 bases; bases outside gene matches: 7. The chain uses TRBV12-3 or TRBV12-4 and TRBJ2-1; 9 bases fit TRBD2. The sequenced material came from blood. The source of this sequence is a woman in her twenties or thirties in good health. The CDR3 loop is CASSPQTSGNNEQFF. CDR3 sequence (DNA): TGTGCCAGCAGTCCCCAGACTAGCGGAAACAATGAGCAGTTCTTC.